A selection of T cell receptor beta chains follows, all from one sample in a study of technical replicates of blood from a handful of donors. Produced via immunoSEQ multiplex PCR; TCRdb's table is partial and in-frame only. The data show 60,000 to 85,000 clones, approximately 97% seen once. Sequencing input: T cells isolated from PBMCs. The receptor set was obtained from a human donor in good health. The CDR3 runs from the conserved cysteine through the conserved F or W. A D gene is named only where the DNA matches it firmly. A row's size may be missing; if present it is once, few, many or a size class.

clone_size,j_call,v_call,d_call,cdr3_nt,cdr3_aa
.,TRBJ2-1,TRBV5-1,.,TGCGCCAGCAGCTTAACAGATAGCTCCTACAATGAGCAGTTCTTC,CASSLTDSSYNEQFF
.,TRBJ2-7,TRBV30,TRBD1,TGTGCCTGGAGGGGGGACAGGTTCTACGAGCAGTACTTC,CAWRGDRFYEQYF
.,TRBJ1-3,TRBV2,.,TGTGCCAGCATCCGCTCTGGAAACACCATATATTTT,CASIRSGNTIYF
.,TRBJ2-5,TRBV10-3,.,TGTGCCATCAGTAGCAGGTGGGGCGAAGAGACCCAGTACTTC,CAISSRWGEETQYF
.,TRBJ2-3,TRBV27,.,TGTGCCAGCAGTTTATTTAGGGGACACTACACAGATACGCAGTATTTT,CASSLFRGHYTDTQYF
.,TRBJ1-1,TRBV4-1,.,TGCGCCAGCAGCCACCCGGCCCGGGGGGCGAACACTGAAGCTTTCTTT,CASSHPARGANTEAFF
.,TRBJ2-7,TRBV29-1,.,TGCAGCGTATCCCGGGACAATTCCTACGAGCAGTACTTC,CSVSRDNSYEQYF
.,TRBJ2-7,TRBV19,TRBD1,TGTGCCAGTAGTCTAGGGACAGGGGGCCTGGAGCAGTACTTC,CASSLGTGGLEQYF
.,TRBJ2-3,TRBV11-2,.,TGTGCCAGCAGCTCCGGACTACTCACAGATACGCAGTATTTT,CASSSGLLTDTQYF
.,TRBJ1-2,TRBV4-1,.,TGCGCCAGCAGCCAAGACGCATTCAGGCCTCCCTTGCGAGTTGGCTACACCTTC,CASSQDAFRPPLRVGYTF
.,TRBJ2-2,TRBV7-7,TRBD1,TGTGCTAGCAGACAGGGGTCCAACACCGGGGAGCTGTTTTTT,CASRQGSNTGELFF
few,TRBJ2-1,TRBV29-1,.,TGCAGCGGCCAGTTGACGGGCAATGAGCAGTTCTTC,CSGQLTGNEQFF
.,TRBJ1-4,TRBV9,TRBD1,TGTGCCAGCAGCGCAATGGACAGGAGGGGAGAAAAACTGTTTTTT,CASSAMDRRGEKLFF
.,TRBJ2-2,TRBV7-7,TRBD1,TGTGCCAGCAGCCCTTTGGACAGGTTGAACACCGGGGAGCTGTTTTTT,CASSPLDRLNTGELFF
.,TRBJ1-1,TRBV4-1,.,TGCGCCAGCAGCCTTCCATACACTGAAGCTTTCTTT,CASSLPYTEAFF
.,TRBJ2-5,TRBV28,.,TGTGCCAGCCTTCCGGGATTTAAGGAGACCCAGTACTTC,CASLPGFKETQYF
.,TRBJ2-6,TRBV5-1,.,TGCGCCAGCAGCGAGACAATTCCTGGGGCCAACGTCCTGACTTTC,CASSETIPGANVLTF
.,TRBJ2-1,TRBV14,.,TGTGCCAGCAGCCAGACAGCCTACAATGAGCAGTTCTTC,CASSQTAYNEQFF
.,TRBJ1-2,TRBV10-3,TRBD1,TGTGCCTCTAGGGACAGGGCCCACGACGACTATGGCTACACCTTC,CASRDRAHDDYGYTF
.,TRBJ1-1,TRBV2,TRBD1,TGTGCCAACGACAGGGGGAAATGGGGAACTGAAGCTTTCTTT,CANDRGKWGTEAFF
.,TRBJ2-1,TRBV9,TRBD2,TGTGCCAGTACCGGGGCTAGCGGGGGCTACTACAATGAGCAGTTCTTC,CASTGASGGYYNEQFF
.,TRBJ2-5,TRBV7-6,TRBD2,TGTGCCAGCAGCCCCACCGGGACTAGCGGGGGGGCCTCGTCGGAGACCCAGTACTTC,CASSPTGTSGGASSETQYF
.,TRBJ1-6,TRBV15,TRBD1,TGTGCCACCAGCAGGAGGACAGGGGATAATTCACCCCTCCACTTT,CATSRRTGDNSPLHF
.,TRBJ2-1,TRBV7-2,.,TGTGCCAGCAGCTTTGGGAGCTCCTACAATGAGCAGTTCTTC,CASSFGSSYNEQFF
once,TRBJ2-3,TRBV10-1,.,TGCGCCAGCAGTGAGTGGGGGGCAGATACGCAGTATTTT,CASSEWGADTQYF
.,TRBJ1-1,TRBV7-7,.,TGTGCCAGCAGCTTACCACAGGGTAGGACTGAAGCTTTCTTT,CASSLPQGRTEAFF
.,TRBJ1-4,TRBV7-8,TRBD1,TGTGCCAGCAGTCCCGGGACAGGGGGTTTTCAGGAAAAACTGTTTTTT,CASSPGTGGFQEKLFF
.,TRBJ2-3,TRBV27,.,TGTGCCAGCAGTTTAACGCCCTTTTATTTGGGAGGTTGGGCAGATACGCAGTATTTT,CASSLTPFYLGGWADTQYF
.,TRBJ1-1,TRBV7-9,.,TGTGCCAGCAGCTTAGGAGTGTCTGAAGCTTTCTTT,CASSLGVSEAFF
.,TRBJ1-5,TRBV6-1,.,TGTGCCAGCAGTGATGCCAGGAATCAGCCCCAGCATTTT,CASSDARNQPQHF
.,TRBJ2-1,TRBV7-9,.,TGTGCCAGCAGCTTTGCGGGACGAAAGGAGAATGAGCAGTTCTTC,CASSFAGRKENEQFF
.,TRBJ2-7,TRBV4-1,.,TGCGCCAGCAGCCAAGTTATGGGAGACTACGAGCAGTACTTC,CASSQVMGDYEQYF
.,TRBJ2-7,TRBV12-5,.,TGTGCTAGTGGTTTGCACGTAGGAGGGGGCGCGGTCTACGAGCAGTACTTC,CASGLHVGGGAVYEQYF
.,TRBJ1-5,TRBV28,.,TGTGCCAGCAGGGACCAGGGCTATAGCAATCAGCCCCAGCATTTT,CASRDQGYSNQPQHF
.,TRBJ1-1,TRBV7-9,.,TGTGCCAGCAGCTTCGGTTTAGCTGAAGCTTTCTTT,CASSFGLAEAFF
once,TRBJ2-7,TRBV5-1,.,TGCGCCAGCAGCTTGGTGCAGGCGTCCTACGAGCAGTACTTC,CASSLVQASYEQYF
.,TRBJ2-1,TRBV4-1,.,TGCGCCAGCAGCCTTCAGGGAAACAATGAGCAGTTCTTC,CASSLQGNNEQFF
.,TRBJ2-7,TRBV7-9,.,TGTGCCAGCAGCCCACCTATCGTCTACGAGCAGTACTTC,CASSPPIVYEQYF
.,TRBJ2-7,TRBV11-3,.,TGTGCCAGCAGCCCGACAGGTTACGAGCAGTACTTC,CASSPTGYEQYF
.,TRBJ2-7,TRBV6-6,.,TGTGCCAGCAGTTACTCGAACCCCCCGAGCTCCTACGAGCAGTACTTC,CASSYSNPPSSYEQYF
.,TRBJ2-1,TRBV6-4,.,TGTGCCAGCAGTGAGGCTAGTTACAATGAGCAGTTCTTC,CASSEASYNEQFF
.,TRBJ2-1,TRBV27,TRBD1,TGTGCCAGCATGACAGGGGACCACAATGAGCAGTTCTTC,CASMTGDHNEQFF
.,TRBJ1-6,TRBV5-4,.,TGTGCCAGCAGCTTGGCCACGATCGGGGGACTCGACCTCCACTTT,CASSLATIGGLDLHF
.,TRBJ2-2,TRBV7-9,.,TGTGCCAGCACCCCCAGAGGGACGAACACCGGGGAGCTGTTTTTT,CASTPRGTNTGELFF
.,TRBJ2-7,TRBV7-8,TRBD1,TGTGCCAGCAGCTTACTGGGACAGGGGTTCGACGAGCAGTACTTC,CASSLLGQGFDEQYF
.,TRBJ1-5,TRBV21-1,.,TGTGCCAGCAGCAGAGCGACAGGGTGCCCCGAGCGCAATCAGCCCCAGCATTTT,CASSRATGCPERNQPQHF
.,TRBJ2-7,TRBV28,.,TGTGCCAGCAGTTTTTCGGGGTCAGCGACTTTCTACGAGCAGTACTTC,CASSFSGSATFYEQYF
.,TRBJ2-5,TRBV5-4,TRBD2,TGTGCCAGCAGACGGAGCGGGGGCGAGGAGACCCAGTACTTC,CASRRSGGEETQYF
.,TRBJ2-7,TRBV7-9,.,TGTGCCAGCAGCTTAGACTGGGCCAGGGGGGCCTACGAGCAGTACTTC,CASSLDWARGAYEQYF
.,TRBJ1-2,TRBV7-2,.,TGTGCCAGCCGACGCGGGATGACTAACTATGGCTACACCTTC,CASRRGMTNYGYTF
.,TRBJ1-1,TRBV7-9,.,TGTGCCAGCAGCCAGGACAGACCTAAAGCTTTCTTT,CASSQDRPKAFF
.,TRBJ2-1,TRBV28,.,TGTGCCAGCAGTTTAACCCAGGTTCACTCCTACAATGAGCAGTTCTTC,CASSLTQVHSYNEQFF
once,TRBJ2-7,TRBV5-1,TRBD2,TGCGCCAGCAGCCTCAGTCGGGGCGGGGGGAACGAGCAGTACTTC,CASSLSRGGGNEQYF